The clone carrying this T cell receptor beta chain appeared many times. Its specificity is not known. These data originate in a study of T-cell reconstitution after alpha-beta-depleted transplantation in children. Study-wide results and caveats: T cells produced anew were the main source of T-cell counts and diversity one year after transplant.

Trimming left V 1 base short and J 0 bases short, with 10 bases between. Germline V gene sequence: CDR1 SQVTM, CDR2 ANQGSEA. This CDR3 is 14 amino acids long. Construction of the TCRbeta library involved unique molecular identifiers. TCRdb redid the calling of the PCR reads with MiXCR, one entry per CDR3 protein. The data contain about 200,000 distinct CDR3 sequences, around 5.9% of them singletons. The gene calls are TRBV29-1 and TRBJ2-7, with D uncertain. The sequence was obtained from a girl less than two years old with combined immunodeficiency, due to receive a stem cell transplant. The input for sequencing was PBMCs, taken before TCRalphabeta/CD19-depleted stem cell transplant. Written as DNA, the CDR3 is TGCAGCGTTGAAGTGTCCGGAAACTCCTACGAGCAGTACTTC. Protein product: CSVEVSGNSYEQYF.